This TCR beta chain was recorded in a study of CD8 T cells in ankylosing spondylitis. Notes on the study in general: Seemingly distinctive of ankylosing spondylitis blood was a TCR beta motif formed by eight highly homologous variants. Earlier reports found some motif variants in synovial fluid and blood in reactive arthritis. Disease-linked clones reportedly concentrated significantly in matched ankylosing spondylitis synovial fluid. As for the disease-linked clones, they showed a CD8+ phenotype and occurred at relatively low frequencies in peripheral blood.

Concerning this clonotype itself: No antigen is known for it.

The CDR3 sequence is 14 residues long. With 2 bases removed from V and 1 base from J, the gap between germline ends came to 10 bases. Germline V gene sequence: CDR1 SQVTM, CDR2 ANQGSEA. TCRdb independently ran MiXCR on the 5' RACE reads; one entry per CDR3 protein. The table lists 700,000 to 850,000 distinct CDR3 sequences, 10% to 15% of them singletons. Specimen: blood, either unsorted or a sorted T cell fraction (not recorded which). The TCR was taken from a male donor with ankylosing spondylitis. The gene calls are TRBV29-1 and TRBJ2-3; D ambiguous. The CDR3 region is CSVEYPLGTDTQYF. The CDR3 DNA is TGCAGCGTTGAATACCCGCTTGGCACAGATACGCAGTATTTT.